This TCR beta chain was identified in a study of blood T cells in healthy people across ages. Using a J-beta primer mix together with a sample-barcoded 5' primer, a second PCR was run for roughly 6 to 12 cycles. TCRdb itself ran the 5' RACE reads through MiXCR, one entry per CDR3 protein. The data contain some 890,000 distinct CDR3 sequences, almost 30% of them singletons. CDR1 is SGHVS and CDR2 is FQNEAQ in the germline V gene. The CDR3 extends over 18 amino acids. V shed 3 bases, J shed 0 bases, and the junction held 8 bases outside the gene matches. In addition, the sample was reused for a study of T cells of mothers and their children. That source adds: Three healthy Caucasian mothers served as donors, and their six children did as well. Related mother-child pairs shared slightly more overlap than unrelated pairs, but the difference was non-significant.

The sequenced sample consisted of blood. The TCR originated in a woman in her thirties or forties in good health. The gene calls are TRBV7-8 and TRBJ2-1; 10 bases map to TRBD2. This CDR3 is CASSLPSGGASSYNEQFF. In DNA, the CDR3 is TGTGCCAGCAGCTTGCCTAGCGGGGGAGCTAGCTCCTACAATGAGCAGTTCTTC.